The 15 T cell receptor beta chains presented below share a single source sample, sequenced in a study of blood T cell repertoires in COVID-19. Assay: immunoSEQ multiplex PCR; the TCRdb copy retains only in-frame clones and omits some. Among over 120,000 clones listed, roughly 81% were seen once. The sequenced sample consisted of peripheral blood. Every receptor here comes from a human donor with acute or convalescent COVID-19. The donor label of this sample is uncertain.

The CDR3 is CASSQQGNQPQHF. CDR3 sequence (DNA): TGTGCCAGCAGCCAACAGGGAAATCAGCCCCAGCATTTT. The genes are TRBV6-5 and TRBJ1-5; possible D gene TRBD1, 6 bases. Trimming removed 6 bases from V and 4 bases from J, with 10 bases in between. There are 13 residues in the CDR3. Germline values: CDR1 MNHEY, CDR2 SVGAGI.

This sequence joins TRBV9 and TRBJ2-1; 7 bases are a match to TRBD2. CDR1 and CDR2 from the germline V gene are SGDLS and YYNGEE. This CDR3 is 16 amino acids long. Losses at the gene ends were 0 bases for V and 2 bases for J; bases not matched to a gene: 5. This CDR3 reads CASSVERGGPYNEQFF. The CDR3 DNA is TGTGCCAGCAGCGTAGAACGCGGGGGACCCTACAATGAGCAGTTCTTC.

J is TRBJ1-5 and V is TRBV18, with 7 positions matching TRBD1. Germline values: CDR1 KGHSH, CDR2 LQKENI. CDR3 size: 13 residues. The trim removed 3 bases at V and 8 bases at J, leaving 4 bases unmatched. The CDR3 protein is CASSPGQWEPQHF. CDR3 in DNA: TGTGCCAGCTCACCGGGACAGTGGGAGCCCCAGCATTTT. The full variable domain, rest sourced from reference TRBV18 and TRBJ1-5, is NAGVMQNPRHLVRRRGQEARLRCSPMKGHSHVYWYRQLPEEGLKFMVYLQKENIIDESGMPKERFSAEFPKEGPSILRIQQVVRGDSAAYFCASSPGQWEPQHFGDGTRLSIL.

J is TRBJ1-1 and V is TRBV6-2 or TRBV6-3; 7 positions match TRBD1. The V gene's germline CDR1 is MNHEY and CDR2 SVGEGT. The CDR3 totals 16 residues. V trimming: 6 bases; J trimming: 0 bases; junction bases outside the gene matches: 10. The CDR3 loop is CASSRGQARVNTEAFF. As DNA, the CDR3 is TGTGCCAGCAGCCGAGGACAGGCCAGAGTGAACACTGAAGCTTTCTTT.

The V and J genes are TRBV5-6 and TRBJ2-2; D is perhaps TRBD2 (5 bases). The CDR3 runs 14 residues. V gave up 0 bases and J gave up 5 bases, with 8 bases separating them. Per germline, CDR1 SGHDT and CDR2 YYEEEE. As DNA, the CDR3 is TGTGCCAGCAGCTTGGTCCGAGGGACCGGGGAGCTGTTTTTT. Amino acids: CASSLVRGTGELFF.

This clone was recorded once. The chain carries TRBV18 and TRBJ1-6; D is ambiguous. Deletions cut 3 bases from V and 8 bases from J, with 17 bases between. The CDR3 covers 16 residues. The germline V gene encodes CDR1 KGHSH and CDR2 LQKENI. The CDR3 DNA reads TGTGCCAGCTCACCCCCGGGTGAGGGCGGATATTCACCCCTCCACTTT. It yields the protein CASSPPGEGGYSPLHF.

The V and J genes are TRBV5-1 and TRBJ2-1, with D possibly TRBD2 on 5 matching bases. Germline-derived CDR1 and CDR2 are SGHRS and YFSETQ. The CDR3 totals 13 residues. Trimming stripped 0 bases from V and 5 bases from J, with 6 bases between. The CDR3 sequence is CASSLAGNNEQFF. Here the CDR3 DNA reads TGCGCCAGCAGCTTGGCCGGGAACAATGAGCAGTTCTTC.

The chain recombines TRBV10-2 with TRBJ1-1; 8 bases align to TRBD1. This CDR3 has 15 residues. V was pared by 1 base and J by 1 base, with 2 bases of the junction left unmatched. Germline V gene lookup returns CDR1 WSHSY and CDR2 SAAADI. CDR3 in DNA: TGCGCCAGCAGTGAGTGGCAGGGGGCGAACACTGAAGCTTTCTTT. Translating gives CASSEWQGANTEAFF.

The chain has TRBV19 and TRBJ1-6, with D hard to call. CDR1 is LNHDA, CDR2 SQIVND, per germline (reference sequence). The CDR3 covers 15 residues. V was trimmed by 6 bases and J by 0 bases, leaving 9 bases between them. CDR3 loop: CASRFTSSYNSPLHF. In DNA, the CDR3 is TGTGCCAGTAGGTTTACCAGCTCCTATAATTCACCCCTCCACTTT.

The chain's CDR3 is CASSPGLYYGYTF. CDR3 sequence (DNA): TGTGCCAGCAGCCCTGGACTGTACTATGGCTACACCTTC. This chain uses TRBV14 with TRBJ1-2; D gene ambiguous. This CDR3 spans 13 amino acids. Trimming pared 4 bases from V and 3 bases from J, leaving 9 bases between. The germline V gene encodes CDR1 SGHDN and CDR2 FVKESK. Full variable domain (remainder filled in from reference TRBV14 and TRBJ1-2): EAGVTQFPSHSVIEKGQTVTLRCDPISGHDNLYWYRRVMGKEIKFLLHFVKESKQDESGMPNNRFLAERTGGTYSTLKVQPAELEDSGVYFCASSPGLYYGYTFGSGTRLTVV.

This chain joins TRBV7-3 and TRBJ2-2; the D is unclear. Germline-derived CDR1 and CDR2 are SGHTA and FQGTGA. V was cut by 3 bases and J by 4 bases, with 9 bases left in between. This CDR3 comprises 14 residues. The CDR3 here is CASSFSRGTGELFF. As DNA, the CDR3 is TGTGCCAGCAGCTTCTCCAGAGGCACCGGGGAGCTGTTTTTT. The full variable domain, completed using reference TRBV7-3 and TRBJ2-2, is GAGVSQTPSNKVTEKGKYVELRCDPISGHTALYWYRQSLGQGPEFLIYFQGTGAADDSGLPNDRFFAVRPEGSVSTLKIQRTERGDSAVYLCASSFSRGTGELFFGEGSRLTVL.

This clone was counted between two and nine times. The rearrangement links TRBV19 to TRBJ1-1; a possible D gene is TRBD1 (5 bases). CDR1 and CDR2 (germline): LNHDA, SQIVND (reference sequence). Trimming took 7 bases from V and 6 from J, leaving 15 bases between them. The CDR3 totals 13 residues. The CDR3 DNA follows: TGTGCCAGTAACCCTCAGGGAGGGTCTGAAGCTTTCTTT. As protein: CASNPQGGSEAFF.

This chain links TRBV2 with TRBJ1-5; 11 bases match TRBD1. Germline V lookup: CDR1 SNHLY, CDR2 FYNNEI. The V and J ends lost 6 bases and 1 base, in that order; junction bases with no gene match: 2. This CDR3 is built from 15 residues. The CDR3 sequence is CASRGTGGSNQPQHF. CDR3 nucleotide sequence: TGTGCCAGCAGAGGGACAGGGGGGAGCAATCAGCCCCAGCATTTT.

The chain has TRBV2 and TRBJ2-6; D uncertain. CDR3 size: 15 residues. Germline V lookup: CDR1 SNHLY, CDR2 FYNNEI. V lost 4 bases, J lost 4 bases, and 11 bases lay in between. The CDR3 here is CASSVFRVGANVLTF. In DNA form, the CDR3 reads TGTGCCAGCAGTGTTTTCCGGGTCGGGGCCAACGTCCTGACTTTC.

V is TRBV15 and J is TRBJ2-1; a possible D gene is TRBD2 (7 bases). Germline-derived CDR1 and CDR2 are LNHNV and YYDKDF (reference sequence). Trimming removed 0 bases from V and 2 bases from J, with 14 bases in between. This CDR3 has 17 amino acids. DNA for the CDR3: TGTGCCACCAGCAGAGAGAGGTGGGGGGGCGCCTACAATGAGCAGTTCTTC. Translation gives CATSRERWGGAYNEQFF.